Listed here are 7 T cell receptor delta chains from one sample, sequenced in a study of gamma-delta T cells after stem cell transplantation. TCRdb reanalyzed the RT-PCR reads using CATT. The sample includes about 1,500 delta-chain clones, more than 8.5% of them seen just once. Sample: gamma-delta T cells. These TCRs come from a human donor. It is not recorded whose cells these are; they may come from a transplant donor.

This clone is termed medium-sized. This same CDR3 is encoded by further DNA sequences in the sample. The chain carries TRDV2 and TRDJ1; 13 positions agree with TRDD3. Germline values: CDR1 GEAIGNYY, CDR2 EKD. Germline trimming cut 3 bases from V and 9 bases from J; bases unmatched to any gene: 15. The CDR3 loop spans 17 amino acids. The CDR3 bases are TGTGCCTGTGACTCACTATTACTGGGGGATACGGACCGGGAACTCATCTTT. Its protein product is CACDSLLLGDTDRELIF.

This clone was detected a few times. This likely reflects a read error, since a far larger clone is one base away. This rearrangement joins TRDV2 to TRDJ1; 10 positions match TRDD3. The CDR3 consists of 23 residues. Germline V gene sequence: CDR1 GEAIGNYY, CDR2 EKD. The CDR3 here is CACDILAPTPQVGDTSLTNKLIF. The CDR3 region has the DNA TGTGCCTGTGACATTTTAGCTCCTACACCCCAGGTGGGGGATACTTCACTCACCAATAAACTCATCTTT.

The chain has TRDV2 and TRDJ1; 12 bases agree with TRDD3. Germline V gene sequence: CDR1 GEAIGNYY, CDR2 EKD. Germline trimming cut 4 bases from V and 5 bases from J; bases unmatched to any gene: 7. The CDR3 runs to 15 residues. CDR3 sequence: CACDVLGDTRDKLIF. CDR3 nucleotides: TGTGCCTGTGATGTACTGGGGGATACAAGAGATAAACTCATCTTT.

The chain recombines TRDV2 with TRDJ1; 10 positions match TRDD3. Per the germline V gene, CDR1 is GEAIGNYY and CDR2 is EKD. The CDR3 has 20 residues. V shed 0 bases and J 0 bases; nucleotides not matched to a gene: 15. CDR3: CACDTVGTGGSRFNTDKLIF. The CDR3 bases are TGTGCCTGTGACACCGTCGGAACTGGGGGATCTAGATTCAACACCGATAAACTCATCTTT.

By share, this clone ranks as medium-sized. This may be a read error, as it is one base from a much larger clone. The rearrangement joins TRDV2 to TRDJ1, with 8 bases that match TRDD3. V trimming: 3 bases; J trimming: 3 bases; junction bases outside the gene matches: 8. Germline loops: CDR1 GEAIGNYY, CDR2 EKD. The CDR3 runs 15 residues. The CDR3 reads CACDPLGAKADKLIF. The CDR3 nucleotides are TGTGCCTGTGACCCACTGGGGGCTAAGGCCGATAAACTCATCTTT.

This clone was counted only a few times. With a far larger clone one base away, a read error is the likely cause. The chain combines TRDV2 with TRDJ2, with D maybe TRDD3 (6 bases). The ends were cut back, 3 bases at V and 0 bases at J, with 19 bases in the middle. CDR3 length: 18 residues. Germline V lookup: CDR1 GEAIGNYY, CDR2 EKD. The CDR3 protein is CACDAVGGGLALTAQLFF. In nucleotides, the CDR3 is TGTGCCTGTGACGCTGTTGGTGGGGGCCTAGCTTTGACAGCACAACTCTTCTTT.

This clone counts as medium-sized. The CDR3 DNA is TGTGCCTGTGACGAGTTAAGGAAAACTGGGGGCCACTTCGATAAACTCATCTTT. Its protein product is CACDELRKTGGHFDKLIF. J is TRDJ1 and V is TRDV2; 8 positions agree with TRDD3. V was pared by 3 bases and J by 4 bases, with 18 bases of the junction left unmatched. The germline V gene encodes CDR1 GEAIGNYY and CDR2 EKD. This CDR3 contains 18 residues.